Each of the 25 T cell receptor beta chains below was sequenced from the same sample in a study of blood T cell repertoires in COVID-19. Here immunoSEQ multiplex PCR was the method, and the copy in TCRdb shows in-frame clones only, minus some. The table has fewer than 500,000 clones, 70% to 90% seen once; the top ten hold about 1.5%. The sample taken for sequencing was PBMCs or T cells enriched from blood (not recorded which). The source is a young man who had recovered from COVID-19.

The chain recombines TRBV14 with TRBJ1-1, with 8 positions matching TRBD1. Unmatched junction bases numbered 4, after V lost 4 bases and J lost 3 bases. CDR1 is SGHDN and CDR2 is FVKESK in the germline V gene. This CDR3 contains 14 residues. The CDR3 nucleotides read TGTGCCAGCAGCCTACTGACAGGGGACACTGAAGCTTTCTTT. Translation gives CASSLLTGDTEAFF.

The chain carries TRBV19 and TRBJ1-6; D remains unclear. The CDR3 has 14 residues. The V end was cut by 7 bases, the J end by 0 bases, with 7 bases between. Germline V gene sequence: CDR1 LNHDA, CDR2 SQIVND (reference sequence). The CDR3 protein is CASIGSSYNSPLHF. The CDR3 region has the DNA TGTGCCAGTATCGGGAGCTCCTATAATTCACCCCTCCACTTT.

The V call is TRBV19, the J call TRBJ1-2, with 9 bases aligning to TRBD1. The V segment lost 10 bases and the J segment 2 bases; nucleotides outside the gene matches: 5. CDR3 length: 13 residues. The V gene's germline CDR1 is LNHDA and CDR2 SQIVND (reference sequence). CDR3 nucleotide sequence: TGTGCCACAAGGGACAGGGTGAACTATGGCTACACCTTC. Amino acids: CATRDRVNYGYTF.

DNA for the CDR3: TGTGCCAGCAGTGTAGCCAGAAACACCGGGGAGCTGTTTTTT. Amino acids: CASSVARNTGELFF. This sequence joins TRBV25-1 and TRBJ2-2; D remains ambiguous. The CDR3 totals 14 residues. V lost 4 bases to trimming and J lost 2 bases, with 8 bases between them. Germline values: CDR1 MGHDK, CDR2 SYGVNS.

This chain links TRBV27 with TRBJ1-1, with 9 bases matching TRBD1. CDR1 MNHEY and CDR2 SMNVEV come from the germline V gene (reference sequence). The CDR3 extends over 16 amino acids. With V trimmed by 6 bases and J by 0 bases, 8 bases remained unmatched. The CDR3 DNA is TGTGCCAGCAGATCCGGGACAGGGATTATGAACACTGAAGCTTTCTTT. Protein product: CASRSGTGIMNTEAFF.

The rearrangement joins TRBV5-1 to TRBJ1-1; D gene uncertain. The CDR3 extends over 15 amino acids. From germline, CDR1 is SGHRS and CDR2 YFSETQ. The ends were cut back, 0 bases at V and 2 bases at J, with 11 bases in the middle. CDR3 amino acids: CASSLVGGSNTEAFF. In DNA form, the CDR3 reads TGCGCCAGCAGCTTGGTAGGAGGGTCTAACACTGAAGCTTTCTTT.

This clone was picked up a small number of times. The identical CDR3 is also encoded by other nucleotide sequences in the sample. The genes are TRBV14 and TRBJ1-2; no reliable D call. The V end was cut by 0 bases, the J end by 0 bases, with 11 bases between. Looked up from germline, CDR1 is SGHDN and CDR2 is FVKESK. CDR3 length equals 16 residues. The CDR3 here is CASSQDPGGTNYGYTF. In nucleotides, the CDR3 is TGTGCCAGCAGCCAAGATCCTGGAGGGACTAACTATGGCTACACCTTC.

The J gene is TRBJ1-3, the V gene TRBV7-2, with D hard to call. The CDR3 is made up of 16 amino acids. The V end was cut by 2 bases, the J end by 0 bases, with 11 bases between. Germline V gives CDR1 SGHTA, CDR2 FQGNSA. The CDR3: CASSLSQVISGNTIYF. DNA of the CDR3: TGTGCCAGCAGCTTAAGTCAGGTGATCTCTGGAAACACCATATATTTT. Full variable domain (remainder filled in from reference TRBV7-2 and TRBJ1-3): GAGVSQSPSNKVTEKGKDVELRCDPISGHTALYWYRQSLGQGLEFLIYFQGNSAPDKSGLPSDRFSAERTGGSVSTLTIQRTQQEDSAVYLCASSLSQVISGNTIYFGEGSWLTVV.

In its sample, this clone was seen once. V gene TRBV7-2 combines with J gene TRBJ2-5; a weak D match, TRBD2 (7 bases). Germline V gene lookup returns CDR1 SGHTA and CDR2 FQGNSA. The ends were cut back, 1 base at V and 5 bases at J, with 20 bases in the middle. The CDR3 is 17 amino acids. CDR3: CASSLGLRWGGGETQYF. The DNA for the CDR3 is TGTGCCAGCAGCTTAGGCCTTAGGTGGGGGGGCGGGGAGACCCAGTACTTC.

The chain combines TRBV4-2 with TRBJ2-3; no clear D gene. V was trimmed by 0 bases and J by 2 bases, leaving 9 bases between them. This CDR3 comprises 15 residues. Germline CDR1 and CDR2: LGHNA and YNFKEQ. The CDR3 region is CASSQESFSTDTQYF. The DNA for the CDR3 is TGTGCCAGCAGCCAAGAATCGTTTTCCACAGATACGCAGTATTTT.

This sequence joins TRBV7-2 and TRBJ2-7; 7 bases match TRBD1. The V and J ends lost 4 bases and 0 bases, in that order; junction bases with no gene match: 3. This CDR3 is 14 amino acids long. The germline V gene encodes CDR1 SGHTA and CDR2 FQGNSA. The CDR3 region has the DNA TGTGCCAGCAGCTCCCGGGACAGCTCCTACGAGCAGTACTTC. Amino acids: CASSSRDSSYEQYF.

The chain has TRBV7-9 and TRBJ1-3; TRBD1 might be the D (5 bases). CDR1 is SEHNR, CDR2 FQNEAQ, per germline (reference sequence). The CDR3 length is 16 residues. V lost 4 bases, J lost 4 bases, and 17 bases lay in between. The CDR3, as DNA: TGTGCCAGCAGCTCTACCCCAGGGCTGAGGGGAAACACCATATATTTT. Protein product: CASSSTPGLRGNTIYF.

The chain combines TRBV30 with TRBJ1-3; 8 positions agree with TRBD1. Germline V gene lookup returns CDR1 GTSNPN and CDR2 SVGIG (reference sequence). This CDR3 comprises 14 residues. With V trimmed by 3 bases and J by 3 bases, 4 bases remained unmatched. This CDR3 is CAWRKTGVGNTIYF. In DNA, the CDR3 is TGTGCCTGGAGAAAGACAGGGGTTGGAAACACCATATATTTT.

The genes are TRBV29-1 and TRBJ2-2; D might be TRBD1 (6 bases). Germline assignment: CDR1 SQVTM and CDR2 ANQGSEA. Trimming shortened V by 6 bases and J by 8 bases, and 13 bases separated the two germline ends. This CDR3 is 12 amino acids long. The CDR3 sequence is CSVPGGKGELFF. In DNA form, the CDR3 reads TGCAGCGTCCCTGGGGGCAAGGGGGAGCTGTTTTTT.

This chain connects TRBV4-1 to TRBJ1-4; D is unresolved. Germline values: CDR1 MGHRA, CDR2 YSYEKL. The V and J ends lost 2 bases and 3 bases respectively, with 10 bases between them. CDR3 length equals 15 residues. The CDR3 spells CASSQIWGANEKLFF. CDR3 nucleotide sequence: TGCGCCAGCAGCCAAATTTGGGGAGCTAATGAAAAACTGTTTTTT.

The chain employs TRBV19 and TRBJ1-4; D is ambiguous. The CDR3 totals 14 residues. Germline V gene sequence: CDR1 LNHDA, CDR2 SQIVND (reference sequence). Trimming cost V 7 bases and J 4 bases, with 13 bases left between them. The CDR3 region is CASKEGSNNEKLFF. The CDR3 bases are TGTGCCAGTAAGGAGGGTAGTAATAATGAAAAACTGTTTTTT.

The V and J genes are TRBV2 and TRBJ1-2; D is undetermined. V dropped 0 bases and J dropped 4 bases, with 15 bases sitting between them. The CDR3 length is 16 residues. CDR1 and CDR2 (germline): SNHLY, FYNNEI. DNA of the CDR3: TGTGCCAGCAGTGAAGCGCTCTGGGCCGAGACCTATGGCTACACCTTC. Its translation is CASSEALWAETYGYTF.

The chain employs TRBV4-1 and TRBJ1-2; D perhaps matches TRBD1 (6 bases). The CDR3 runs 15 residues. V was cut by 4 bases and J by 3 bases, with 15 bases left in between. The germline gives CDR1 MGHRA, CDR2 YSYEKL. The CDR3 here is CASSLDRAGDYGYTF. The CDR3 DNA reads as TGCGCCAGCAGCCTGGATAGGGCAGGGGACTATGGCTACACCTTC.

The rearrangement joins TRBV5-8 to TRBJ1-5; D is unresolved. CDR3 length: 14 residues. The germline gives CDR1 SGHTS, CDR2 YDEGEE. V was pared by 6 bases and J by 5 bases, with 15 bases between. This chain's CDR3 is CASTLIGGDQPQHF. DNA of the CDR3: TGTGCCAGCACCCTAATTGGCGGAGATCAGCCCCAGCATTTT.

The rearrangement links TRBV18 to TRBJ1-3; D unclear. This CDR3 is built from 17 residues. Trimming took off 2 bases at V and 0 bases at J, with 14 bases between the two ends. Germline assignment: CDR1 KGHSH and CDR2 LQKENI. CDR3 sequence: CASSPMGRSSSGNTIYF. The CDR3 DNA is TGTGCCAGCTCACCAATGGGCCGCTCGAGCTCTGGAAACACCATATATTTT.

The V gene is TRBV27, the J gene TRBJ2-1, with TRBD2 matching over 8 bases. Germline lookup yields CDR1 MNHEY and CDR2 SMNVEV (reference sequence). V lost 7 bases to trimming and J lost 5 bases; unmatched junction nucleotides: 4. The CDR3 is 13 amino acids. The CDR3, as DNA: TGTGCCAGCAATCGGGGGGGGGACAATGAGCAGTTCTTC. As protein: CASNRGGDNEQFF.

CDR3 nucleotide sequence: TGTGCCAGCAGTTTATGGTCAGGGAACTATGGCTACACCTTC. This sequence encodes CASSLWSGNYGYTF. This sequence joins TRBV27 and TRBJ1-2; perhaps TRBD1 as D (5 bases). Germline values: CDR1 MNHEY, CDR2 SMNVEV (reference sequence). This CDR3 comprises 14 residues. The V end was cut by 1 base, the J end by 2 bases, with 8 bases between.

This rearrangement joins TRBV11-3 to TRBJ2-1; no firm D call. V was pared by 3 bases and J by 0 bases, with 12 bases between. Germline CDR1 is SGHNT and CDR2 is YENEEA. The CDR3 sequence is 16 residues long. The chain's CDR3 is CASSLTWSSSYNEQFF. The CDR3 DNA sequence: TGTGCCAGCAGCTTGACTTGGTCCAGCTCCTACAATGAGCAGTTCTTC.

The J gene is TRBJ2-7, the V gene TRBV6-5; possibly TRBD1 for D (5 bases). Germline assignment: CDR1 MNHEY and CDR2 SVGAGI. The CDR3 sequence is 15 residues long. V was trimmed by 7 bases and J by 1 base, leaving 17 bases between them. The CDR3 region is CASTSAAGRSYEQYF. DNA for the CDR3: TGTGCCAGCACCTCGGCGGCAGGGCGATCCTACGAGCAGTACTTC.

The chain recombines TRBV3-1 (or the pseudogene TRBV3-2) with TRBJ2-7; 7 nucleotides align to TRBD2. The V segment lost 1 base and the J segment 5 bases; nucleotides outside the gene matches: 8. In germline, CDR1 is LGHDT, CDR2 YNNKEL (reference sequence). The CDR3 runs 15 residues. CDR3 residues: CASSQVSGGSNEQYF. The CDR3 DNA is TGTGCCAGCAGCCAAGTATCCGGGGGGAGCAACGAGCAGTACTTC.